The 18 T cell receptor beta chains presented below share a single source sample, sequenced in a study of control samples from healthy donors and cancer patients. Only in-frame clones appear in the TCRdb table, and some are missing; sequencing was by immunoSEQ multiplex PCR. This table holds approximately 100,000 clones, 90% found once. Sequenced: blood. These receptors were obtained from a human donor in good health. The donor label of this sample is uncertain.

This chain uses TRBV15 with TRBJ2-7; D not certain. The CDR3 length is 13 residues. Germline V lookup: CDR1 LNHNV, CDR2 YYDKDF (reference sequence). V was clipped by 8 bases and J by 4 bases, with 15 bases between them. DNA of the CDR3: TGTGCCACCGGGTCACTCCAGGAGTACGAGCAGTACTTC. It specifies CATGSLQEYEQYF.

This clone was counted only a few times. This rearrangement joins TRBV7-9 to TRBJ2-7, with D maybe TRBD1 (6 bases). The CDR3 has 15 residues. Trimming stripped 2 bases from V and 0 bases from J, with 11 bases between. Germline CDR1 is SEHNR and CDR2 is FQNEAQ (reference sequence). CDR3 DNA: TGTGCCAGCAGCTTATCCATGGGGGCCTCCTACGAGCAGTACTTC. Protein: CASSLSMGASYEQYF.

This chain uses TRBV19 with TRBJ1-5; 9 nucleotides agree with TRBD1. The CDR3 is made up of 17 amino acids. Germline V gene sequence: CDR1 LNHDA, CDR2 SQIVND (reference sequence). The ends lost 5 bases at V and 0 bases at J; junction bases unmatched: 8. CDR3 nucleotides: TGTGCCAGTAGTCCCCGGACAGGGGAGAGTAGCAATCAGCCCCAGCATTTT. Protein sequence: CASSPRTGESSNQPQHF.

The chain joins TRBV7-9 to TRBJ2-7; a weak D match, TRBD1 (5 bases). CDR3 length: 11 residues. The germline V and J ends were trimmed by 5 bases and 7 bases, with 9 bases remaining between them. CDR1 and CDR2 (germline): SEHNR, FQNEAQ (reference sequence). The CDR3 DNA reads as TGTGCCAGCAGCACAGGACCGGAGCAGTACTTC. It encodes CASSTGPEQYF.

This sequence joins TRBV30 and TRBJ1-4, with unresolved D. V was cut by 0 bases and J by 0 bases, with 8 bases left in between. The CDR3 contains 15 residues. The germline CDR1 and CDR2 sequences are GTSNPN and SVGIG (reference sequence). In DNA form, the CDR3 reads TGTGCCTGGAGTGTCAGACGCCCAACTAATGAAAAACTGTTTTTT. It translates to CAWSVRRPTNEKLFF. Together with reference TRBV30 and TRBJ1-4, the CDR3 gives the full variable domain: SQTIHQWPATLVQPVGSPLSLECTVEGTSNPNLYWYRQAAGRGLQLLFYSVGIGQISSEVPQNLSASRPQDRQFILSSKKLLLSDSGFYLCAWSVRRPTNEKLFFGSGTQLSVL.

The chain employs TRBV10-3 and TRBJ2-1, with 10 bases identical to TRBD1. This CDR3 region has 15 residues. Looked up from germline, CDR1 is ENHRY and CDR2 is SYGVKD. V lost 3 bases to trimming and J lost 4 bases; unmatched junction nucleotides: 3. Here the CDR3 reads CAISDPGQGYNEQFF. Here the CDR3 DNA reads TGTGCCATCAGTGATCCGGGACAGGGGTACAATGAGCAGTTCTTC.

The chain employs TRBV27 and TRBJ1-6; D is perhaps TRBD1 (6 bases). The V gene lost 6 bases and the J gene lost 14 bases, with 14 bases spanning the gap. This CDR3 is built from 12 residues. In germline, CDR1 is MNHEY, CDR2 SMNVEV (reference sequence). CDR3: CASREGGLALHF. CDR3 nucleotide sequence: TGTGCCAGCAGGGAAGGGGGTTTGGCCCTCCACTTT.

The V gene is TRBV27, the J gene TRBJ1-1, with D perhaps matching TRBD1 (5 bases). The germline CDR1 and CDR2 sequences are MNHEY and SMNVEV (reference sequence). The CDR3 sequence is 14 residues long. Trimming removed 6 bases from V and 3 bases from J, with 14 bases in between. The DNA of the CDR3 is TGTGCCAGCAGCAGTGGGGGGTCTTACACTGAAGCTTTCTTT. This translates into CASSSGGSYTEAFF.

This chain connects TRBV7-6 to TRBJ1-6, with D perhaps TRBD1 (6 bases). Germline V lookup: CDR1 SGHVS, CDR2 FNYEAQ. V was shortened by 5 bases and J by 10 bases, with 18 bases between the two germline ends. The CDR3 runs to 15 residues. The CDR3 here is CASSHDRSIRSPLHF. The CDR3 region has the DNA TGTGCCAGCAGCCACGACAGGTCTATAAGATCACCCCTCCACTTT.

The chain couples TRBV10-3 to TRBJ1-1, with TRBD1 matching over 8 bases. In germline, CDR1 is ENHRY, CDR2 SYGVKD. After removal of 9 bases from V and 0 bases from J, the junction contained 9 bases not matched to a gene. This CDR3 spans 15 amino acids. CDR3 in amino acids: CAMDREQDMNTEAFF. The CDR3 nucleotides read TGTGCCATGGACAGGGAACAAGATATGAACACTGAAGCTTTCTTT.

This clone was recorded a few times. The chain uses TRBV11-2 and TRBJ1-2; 7 bases fit TRBD1. Germline lookup yields CDR1 SGHAT and CDR2 FQNNGV. V trimming: 4 bases; J trimming: 4 bases; junction bases outside the gene matches: 9. The CDR3 runs to 15 residues. This CDR3 reads CASSSLRTGGYGYTF. Here the CDR3 DNA reads TGTGCCAGCAGCTCACTTAGGACAGGTGGCTATGGCTACACCTTC.

The rearrangement uses TRBV29-1 and TRBJ1-2; D remains unclear. The germline V gene encodes CDR1 SQVTM and CDR2 ANQGSEA. Trimming cost V 7 bases and J 4 bases, with 13 bases left between them. This CDR3 contains 12 residues. CDR3 in amino acids: CSALVGGYGYTF. The CDR3 DNA follows: TGCAGCGCCCTTGTCGGAGGCTATGGCTACACCTTC.

V gene TRBV21-1 combines with J gene TRBJ1-2. TRBV21-1 is designated a pseudogene. The CDR3 consists of 11 residues. The CDR3 loop is CASRGNYGYTF. The DNA of the CDR3 is TGTGCCAGCCGGGGTAACTATGGCTACACCTTC.

V is TRBV24-1 and J is TRBJ1-5; the match to TRBD1 covers 7 bases. Germline lookup yields CDR1 KGHDR and CDR2 SFDVKD. Unmatched junction bases numbered 12, after V lost 4 bases and J lost 4 bases. This CDR3 is 17 amino acids long. The CDR3 is CATSEGTVSIGNQPQHF. In DNA, the CDR3 is TGTGCCACCAGTGAGGGGACAGTCTCTATTGGGAATCAGCCCCAGCATTTT.

The chain carries TRBV5-1 and TRBJ2-5, with 8 bases fitting TRBD2. The CDR3 contains 16 residues. In germline, CDR1 is SGHRS, CDR2 YFSETQ. V shed 0 bases and J 0 bases; nucleotides not matched to a gene: 4. The CDR3 DNA is TGCGCCAGCAGCTTGGCCCCCGGGAGGGACCAAGAGACCCAGTACTTC. It translates to CASSLAPGRDQETQYF. Full variable domain (remainder filled in from reference TRBV5-1 and TRBJ2-5): KAGVTQTPRYLIKTRGQQVTLSCSPISGHRSVSWYQQTPGQGLQFLFEYFSETQRNKGNFPGRFSGRQFSNSRSEMNVSTLELGDSALYLCASSLAPGRDQETQYFGPGTRLLVL.

This chain joins TRBV30 and TRBJ1-3; 7 bases line up with TRBD1. CDR3 size: 16 residues. V trimming: 3 bases; J trimming: 6 bases; junction bases outside the gene matches: 14. Looked up from germline, CDR1 is GTSNPN and CDR2 is SVGIG (reference sequence). CDR3 region: CAWSPPQGMLLNTIYF. The CDR3 DNA reads TGTGCCTGGAGCCCCCCACAGGGGATGCTCCTAAACACCATATATTTT.

The rearrangement links TRBV18 to TRBJ1-1; D gene uncertain. The CDR3 is 13 amino acids. Germline V gives CDR1 KGHSH, CDR2 LQKENI. V shed 4 bases and J shed 1 base, with 7 bases lying between them. The CDR3 sequence is CASSRGRNTEAFF. As DNA, the CDR3 is TGTGCCAGCTCACGAGGACGGAACACTGAAGCTTTCTTT. The whole variable domain, remainder taken from reference TRBV18 and TRBJ1-1, is NAGVMQNPRHLVRRRGQEARLRCSPMKGHSHVYWYRQLPEEGLKFMVYLQKENIIDESGMPKERFSAEFPKEGPSILRIQQVVRGDSAAYFCASSRGRNTEAFFGQGTRLTVV.

This clone was seen once. The chain recombines TRBV19 with TRBJ1-4; perhaps TRBD1 as D (6 bases). There are 14 residues in the CDR3. V was pared by 9 bases and J by 7 bases, with 18 bases between. Per the germline V gene, CDR1 is LNHDA and CDR2 is SQIVND (reference sequence). CDR3 sequence (DNA): TGTGCCAGCTCCGATAGGGGGATCGGTGAAAAACTGTTTTTT. Its protein product is CASSDRGIGEKLFF.